This TCR beta chain was profiled in a study of cytomegalovirus exposure and HLA in healthy donors listed by TCRdb under 2017. The study in broad terms: According to an earlier analysis of 587 of the donors, about 179 million T cells yielded roughly 100 million unique TCR beta sequences and 250 to 350 Gb of sequence data. Around 320 gigabases of sequencing data and tens of millions of unique TCR sequences were included in an early release covering several hundred HLA-typed donors. Among the roughly 400 genotyped donors, approximately 81% belonged to the genetic ancestry cluster associated with self-reported Caucasian donors. The study aimed to test whether cataloging public T cell receptors could reveal signatures of past pathogen exposure. The study used immunosequencing to profile the T cell repertoires of under 700 subjects and linked those repertoires to cytomegalovirus serostatus. Besides the first cohort of roughly 660 subjects, a separate validation cohort made up of some 110 different subjects was used. To predict cytomegalovirus infection status, the study brought together high-throughput TCR immunosequencing, statistical association of individual TCRs with disease status, and machine learning. A later analysis re-examined previously published TCR beta repertoires from just over 650 donors and added high-resolution HLA genotyping to investigate patterns of TCR occurrence. The later analysis used no new phenotypic data to find candidate immune exposures, relying instead on TCR beta sequences and their occurrence across donors. An earlier analysis of around 580 of the donors used high-throughput TCR beta sequencing to judge whether each TCR beta V gene segment behaved as functional or pseudogenic. Donor age, sex, ethnicity and CMV serostatus were collected together with the repertoire data. In a later genetic analysis, genome-wide SNP genotypes for about 65% of the roughly 700 donors were used, and that subset was treated as a discovery cohort. All discovery cohort repertoires had been generated using a single sequencing platform. Both class I and class II loci were covered by HLA typing, at four-digit resolution. The number of donors typed differed by locus, with about 629-630 for A, B, C, DRB1 and DQB1, 522 for DQA1, about 610 for DPA1, and approximately 470 for DPB1. Because of strong linkage in the cohort, roughly five DR-DQ haplotypes were treated as single units for association and clustering. On average, roughly 240,000 unique TCR beta nucleotide sequences were sequenced per donor among a few hundred genotyped donors of the cohort, with 15% to 20% of those sequences being non-productive.

Comment on this clone: It has no known antigen specificity. Base qualities are not recorded, but no much larger clone differs from it by a single base.

The library was obtained by the immunoSEQ multiplex PCR assay. The multiplex PCR relied on a mix of 60 forward primers for TCR Vbeta segments and 13 reverse primers for TCR Jbeta segments. The CDR3 region of rearranged TCR beta genes was amplified from genomic DNA by a multiplex PCR assay. The Illumina HiSeq System was used to sequence the amplified TCR beta libraries as 87-base-pair reads. Per the authors' processing: A later analysis counted about 76 million unique TCR beta chains across the 650 to 700 repertoires, and 9 million to 14 million of these chains were shared by at least two donors. Raw reads were error-corrected and collapsed into unique sequences by a nearest-neighbor algorithm in which closely related sequences were merged to remove PCR and sequencing errors. V, D and J gene segments were assigned by aligning CDR3 sequences to IMGT reference sequences. Each retained sequence needed at least a six-nucleotide match to both a V gene segment and a J gene segment. A rearrangement was called productive if the CDR3 had no stop codons and remained in frame with V and J, and every other rearrangement was called non-productive. Following IMGT convention, CDR3 was defined as the stretch from the second conserved V-encoded cysteine up to the conserved J-encoded phenylalanine. Sequences without an unambiguous match to a single V gene segment were excluded from the earlier analysis of almost 600 of the donors. In an earlier analysis of approximately 560 of the donors, a V segment was called functional when productive rearrangements were above 56.7%, and segregating when the standard deviation between donors exceeded 5%. A statistical classification framework was built to diagnose cytomegalovirus status from the catalog of TCR beta chain sequences. In a later analysis, TCR nucleotide sequences were compared against IMGT/GENE-DB human TR gene sequences so that V and J genes could be assigned. A later analysis assigned CDR3 sequences and most-parsimonious VDJ recombination scenarios with the TCRdist pipeline. In a later analysis, each TCR beta chain was defined by its CDR3 amino acid sequence together with its V-gene family, and reads lacking a unique V-gene family were excluded. A later analysis removed over 500 highly shared, low-generation-probability nucleotide sequences to deal with suspected cross-contamination and a sequencing artifact. A later analysis calculated a clonal expansion index for each public chain from normalized within-repertoire ranks of inferred template counts. In a later analysis, generation probabilities were computed using a VDJ recombination model fitted to out-of-frame rearrangements, and the results were checked against IGoR. In a later analysis, TCR-TCR, TCR-HLA and TCR-CMV co-occurrence was scored with hypergeometric tests, and a repertoire-size bias correction was applied to TCR pairs. To estimate false discovery rates, a later analysis permuted the HLA or CMV assignments 20 times. In a later analysis, co-occurring TCRs were grouped using DBSCAN, and TCRdist sequence similarity was added for clustering within HLA-allele-positive subsets. Co-occurrence clustering excluded repertoires with fewer than 30,000 or more than 120,000 public chains, plus five with anomalous nucleotide sharing. Not all clones reach the TCRdb copy of this immuneACCESS table, which keeps in-frame sequences only. Checked studies attribute under half of the gap to unresolved V genes and leave the rest unexplained. V and J calls and clone size follow that table, whereas D and trimming were derived from the DNA. The sample yields about 150,000 clones; roughly 84% were counted once. The top ten hold less than 2.5% of the sample.

The full study reports these points: A total of 164 TCR beta chains were listed by the study as associated with cytomegalovirus. For the cohort, immune exposure information was limited to CMV serostatus. When HLA alleles, especially DR and DQ, strongly co-occurred, attributing TCR associations to individual alleles was difficult. In a later genetic analysis, fewer N-insertions in productive TCRs were reported among donors in an Asian-associated ancestry cluster than the approximately 630-donor mean. In a later analysis, HLA-associated TCR beta chains showed more clonal expansion and lower generation probabilities than non-associated chains that were equally common. The presence/absence analyses assumed that sequencing depth was roughly uniform across donors, and that assumption may not be true. Because counts were too low, fewer than 20 rarely observed V segments, including chromosome 9 orphons, were excluded from the earlier analysis of around 590 of the donors. A few of the identified cytomegalovirus-associated TCR beta chains were confirmed in vitro to be specific for cytomegalovirus antigens. In a later analysis, most CMV-associated TCR beta chains were found to appear HLA-restricted, with HLA associations seemingly driven largely by CMV exposure. Most TCR sequences were observed very rarely across donors, whereas some public TCRs were present in many individuals. In a later genetic analysis, a missense DCLRE1C variant was associated with V-gene and J-gene trimming of TCR beta chains, and the association was replicated in an independent cohort. A cluster of highly shared sequence variants was judged likely to be a technical artifact of the sequencing pipeline. Some IMGT-functional V segments, including TRBV6-2 and TRBV6-3, could not be distinguished by the 87-base-pair reads and were therefore excluded. In a later analysis, several top co-occurrence clusters were reported to appear linked to parvovirus B19, influenza, CMV and Epstein-Barr virus. It was suggested by the authors that the approach could potentially be generalized to other disease states and immunological phenotypes. Cytomegalovirus status was reported to be diagnosed by the classifier with high specificity and sensitivity in both the original and validation cohorts. Linkage disequilibrium might explain the correlated functional status among segregating V segments, but an unknown experimental factor could not be excluded. In an earlier analysis of fewer than 750 of the donors, most TCR beta V segments were observed in productive rearrangements about 90% or about 30% of the time, broadly matching IMGT annotations. A later analysis associated 16,951 TCR beta sequences with specific HLA alleles at a false discovery rate of 0.05. HLA typing was unavailable for some donors at each locus, so association tests used only the typed subset. A later analysis found that TCR association rates varied across HLA loci, with DRB1 alleles showing the most associated TCRs and HLA-C alleles the fewest. A further reported finding was that TCR beta sequences accurately predicted the HLA-A and HLA-B alleles for most subjects in the first cohort. This cohort had only TCR beta chains sequenced, and the lack of alpha or paired-chain data limited which features could be detected.

From cysteine to phenylalanine, the CDR3 is 15 amino acids long. The CDR3 DNA has 45 bases and is translated from base 1. In the germline V gene (reference sequence), CDR1 corresponds to SEHNR and CDR2 to FQNEAQ. V sheds 5 bases and J sheds 3 bases, leaving 14 bases between their ends. The cohort comprised some 680 healthy bone marrow donors. All cohort members were sampled while nominally healthy, although unrecorded immune exposures were likely present. The donor tested CMV seronegative and was one of the 352 seronegative cohort members. A peripheral blood sample was collected from each donor, and TCR beta sequencing was performed on peripheral blood mononuclear cells. The Qiagen DNeasy Blood Extraction Kit was used to extract genomic DNA from the blood cell samples.

The chain links TRBV7-9 with TRBJ1-5; matching of 6 bases hints at TRBD1 as the D gene. The clonotype originates from a woman aged 18-35 years in good health and CMV-seronegative. The specimen sequenced was PBMCs. The CDR3 reads CASSRYREANQPQHF. In nucleotides, the sequence is TGTGCCAGCAGCCGGTACAGGGAAGCCAATCAGCCCCAGCATTTT. Full variable domain (CDR3 extended with the reference TRBV7-9 and TRBJ1-5 proteins): DTGVSQNPRHKITKRGQNVTFRCDPISEHNRLYWYRQTLGQGPEFLTYFQNEAQLEKSRLLSDRFSAERPKGSFSTLEIQRTEQGDSAMYLCASSRYREANQPQHFGDGTRLSIL.